This TCR beta chain was identified during a study of cytomegalovirus exposure and HLA in healthy donors. Whole-study results and caveats: The study listed approximately 160 cytomegalovirus-associated TCR beta chains.

PCR involved 60 Vbeta and 13 Jbeta primers. Sequencing used immunoSEQ multiplex PCR; TCRdb keeps in-frame clones, though not all of them. The data contain 140,000 to 150,000 clones, about 70% of them singletons. Comments on this clone: Its specificity is not known.

The CDR3 runs 15 residues. V was pared by 4 bases and J by 5 bases, with 15 bases between. Germline CDR1 is SGHRS and CDR2 is YFSETQ. The chain combines TRBV5-1 with TRBJ2-2; D perhaps matches TRBD1 (7 bases). The receptor comes from a woman between 40 and 55 years old in good health and CMV-seronegative. Sequenced material: PBMCs. The CDR3 sequence is CASSPAQGGTGELFF. CDR3 bases: TGCGCCAGCAGCCCGGCCCAGGGGGGTACCGGGGAGCTGTTTTTT.